This T cell receptor beta chain was retrieved from a study of CD8+CD57+ T cells in acquired aplastic anemia. Study context: Quantities of DNA derived from sorted CD4+ and CD8+ cells averaged approximately 3.3 ug.

This clonotype was detected only a few times. V gave up 7 bases and J gave up 2 bases, with 21 bases separating them. Germline-derived CDR1 and CDR2 are MNHNS and SASEGT. The CDR3 has 17 amino acids. TCR beta VDJ and CDR3 profiling used genomic DNA as template. MiXCR, applied by TCRdb to the reads, yields one record per CDR3 protein. The sample includes 80,000 or so distinct CDR3 sequences, about half seen only once; the top ten take over 50%. The source is a human donor in good health, serving as a control. The chain joins TRBV6-1 to TRBJ1-5; a weak D match, TRBD1 (6 bases). The source material was sorted CD4+, CD8+, or CD8+CD57+ T cells (not recorded which) from PBMCs. This CDR3 is CASNIGRGDIGNQPQHF. In nucleotides, the CDR3 is TGTGCCAGCAACATCGGGAGGGGGGACATAGGCAATCAGCCCCAGCATTTT.